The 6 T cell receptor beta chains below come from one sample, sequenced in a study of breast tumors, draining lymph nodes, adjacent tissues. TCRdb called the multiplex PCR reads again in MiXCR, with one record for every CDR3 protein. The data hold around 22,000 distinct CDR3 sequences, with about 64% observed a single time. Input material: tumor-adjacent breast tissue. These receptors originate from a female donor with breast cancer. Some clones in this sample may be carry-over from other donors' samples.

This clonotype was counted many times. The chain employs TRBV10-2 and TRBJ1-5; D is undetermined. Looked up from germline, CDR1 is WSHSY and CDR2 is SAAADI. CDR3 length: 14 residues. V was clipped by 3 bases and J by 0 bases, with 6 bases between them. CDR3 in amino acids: CASSDIYSNQPQHF. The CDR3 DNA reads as TGCGCCAGCAGTGACATTTATAGCAATCAGCCCCAGCATTTT.

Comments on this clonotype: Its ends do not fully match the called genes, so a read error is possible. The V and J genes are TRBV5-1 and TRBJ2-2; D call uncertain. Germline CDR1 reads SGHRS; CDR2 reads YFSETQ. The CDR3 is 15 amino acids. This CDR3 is CASSLVGFATGELFF. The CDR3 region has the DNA TGTGCCAGCAGCTTAGTGGGGTTTGCCACCGGGGAGCTGTTTTTT.

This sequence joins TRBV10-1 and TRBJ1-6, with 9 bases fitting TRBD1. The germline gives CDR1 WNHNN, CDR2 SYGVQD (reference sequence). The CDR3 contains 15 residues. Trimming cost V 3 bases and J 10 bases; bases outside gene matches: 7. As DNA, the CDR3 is TGCGCCAGCAGTGAATGCGGGACAGGGATCTCACCCCTCCACTTT. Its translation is CASSECGTGISPLHF.

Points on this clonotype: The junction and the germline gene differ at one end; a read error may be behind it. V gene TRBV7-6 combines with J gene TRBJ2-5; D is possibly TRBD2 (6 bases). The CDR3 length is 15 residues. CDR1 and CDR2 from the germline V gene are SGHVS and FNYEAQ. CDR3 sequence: CVSSLGTEGQETQYF. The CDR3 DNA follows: TGTGTCAGCAGCTTAGGTACGGAGGGCCAAGAGACCCAGTACTTC.

The CDR3 here is CASSSGASGRDTQYF. The CDR3 DNA reads as TGCGCCAGCAGCTCCGGGGCTAGCGGTAGAGATACGCAGTATTTT. This sequence joins TRBV5-1 and TRBJ2-3; the match to TRBD2 covers 7 bases. Germline CDR1 SGHRS, CDR2 YFSETQ. The CDR3 is 15 residues long. Germline trimming cut 3 bases from V and 5 bases from J; bases unmatched to any gene: 9.

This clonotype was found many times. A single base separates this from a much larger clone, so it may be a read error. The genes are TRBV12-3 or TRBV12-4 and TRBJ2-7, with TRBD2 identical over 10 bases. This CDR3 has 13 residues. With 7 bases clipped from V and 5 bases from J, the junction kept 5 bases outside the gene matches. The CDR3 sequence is CASTNLAGDEQYF. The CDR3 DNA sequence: TGTGCCAGCACCAACCTAGCGGGGGACGAGCAGTACTTC.